This T cell receptor beta chain was observed in a study of shared clonotypes between healthy human individuals. Findings of the study overall: Several donors had 5% to 6% of their naive CD4 clonotypes in common.

TCRdb's table, derived via immunoSEQ multiplex PCR, lists solely in-frame clones and lacks some. The sample includes over a million clones, 97% to 99% of them seen just once. In the case of this clone: The target antigen is unknown.

All donors qualified as healthy HIV-negative adults and had experienced no recent acute infections or vaccinations. A CD45RA-negative memory subset and a CD45RA+ naive subset were separated from the CD4+ cells. The CDR3 totals 13 residues. V gave up 7 bases and J gave up 6 bases, with 16 bases separating them. Looked up from germline, CDR1 is SGHRS and CDR2 is YFSETQ. The receptor was derived from a man aged 25 to 45 in good health. V is TRBV5-1 and J is TRBJ1-2; D is undetermined. Sequencing was carried out using naive CD4+ T cells sorted from blood. The subset was: CD45RA+ positively selected. DNA of the CDR3: TGCGCCAGCGGGCCCGGCGGGGTGGATGGCTACACCTTC. Encoded protein: CASGPGGVDGYTF.